A selection of T cell receptor beta chains follows, all from one sample in a study of blood T cell repertoires in COVID-19. TCRdb keeps only in-frame clones here, not all; method: immunoSEQ multiplex PCR. Of fewer than 150,000 clones in the sample, over 80% were seen once. Sequenced sample: peripheral blood. These receptors came from a woman of 80 years or more with acute or convalescent COVID-19. Each CDR3 is given with its conserved first and last residue. The order of the fields is J gene, V gene, D gene, clone size, CDR3 protein, CDR3 DNA. The D gene is left open where the match is weak. Clone size appears in some rows only: once, few, many, or a class for an expanded clone.

j_call: TRBJ1-1
v_call: TRBV4-1
d_call: NA
clone_size: once
cdr3_aa: CASSQDGRVGAFF
cdr3_nt: TGCGCCAGCAGCCAAGATGGCAGGGTCGGCGCTTTCTTT

j_call: TRBJ2-6
v_call: TRBV7-9
d_call: NA
clone_size: NA
cdr3_aa: CASSLGLSGANVLTF
cdr3_nt: TGTGCCAGCAGCTTAGGGCTTTCTGGGGCCAACGTCCTGACTTTC

j_call: TRBJ1-1
v_call: TRBV18
d_call: NA
clone_size: NA
cdr3_aa: CASSPFETGGTEAFF
cdr3_nt: TGTGCCAGCTCACCCTTCGAGACAGGAGGCACTGAAGCTTTCTTT

j_call: TRBJ1-6
v_call: TRBV7-9
d_call: TRBD1
clone_size: NA
cdr3_aa: CASSLGGTGSSPLHF
cdr3_nt: TGTGCCAGCAGCTTAGGGGGGACAGGGAGTTCACCCCTCCACTTT

j_call: TRBJ1-2
v_call: TRBV2
d_call: NA
clone_size: NA
cdr3_aa: CASSEGSGRPYGYTF
cdr3_nt: TGTGCCAGCAGTGAAGGCTCAGGAAGACCCTATGGCTACACCTTC

j_call: TRBJ1-5
v_call: TRBV3-1/TRBV3-2
d_call: NA
clone_size: NA
cdr3_aa: CASSQTGGQPQHF
cdr3_nt: TGTGCCAGCAGCCAAACAGGCGGACAGCCCCAGCATTTT

j_call: TRBJ2-7
v_call: TRBV5-4
d_call: TRBD2
clone_size: NA
cdr3_aa: CASSREGVLSYEQYF
cdr3_nt: TGTGCCAGCAGCCGGGAGGGGGTACTCTCCTACGAGCAGTACTTC

j_call: TRBJ1-5
v_call: TRBV6-5
d_call: NA
clone_size: NA
cdr3_aa: CASRDRQDNQPQHF
cdr3_nt: TGTGCCAGCAGGGACCGACAGGACAATCAGCCCCAGCATTTT

j_call: TRBJ1-1
v_call: TRBV4-3
d_call: NA
clone_size: NA
cdr3_aa: CASSQDSEAFF
cdr3_nt: TGCGCCAGCAGCCAGGACAGTGAAGCTTTCTTT

j_call: TRBJ1-5
v_call: TRBV11-3
d_call: TRBD1
clone_size: NA
cdr3_aa: CASSWTGQGNQPQHF
cdr3_nt: TGTGCCAGCAGCTGGACAGGTCAGGGCAATCAGCCCCAGCATTTT

j_call: TRBJ1-2
v_call: TRBV6-2/TRBV6-3
d_call: TRBD1
clone_size: NA
cdr3_aa: CASSPRQGYGYTF
cdr3_nt: TGTGCCAGCAGCCCACGACAGGGCTATGGCTACACCTTC

j_call: TRBJ1-5
v_call: TRBV7-2
d_call: NA
clone_size: NA
cdr3_aa: CASSLVRQGSQPQHF
cdr3_nt: TGTGCCAGCAGCTTAGTTCGTCAGGGGAGTCAGCCCCAGCATTTT

j_call: TRBJ1-2
v_call: TRBV9
d_call: TRBD1
clone_size: NA
cdr3_aa: CASSPGAGGRYGYTF
cdr3_nt: TGTGCCAGCAGCCCCGGGGCAGGGGGGAGGTATGGCTACACCTTC

j_call: TRBJ2-7
v_call: TRBV7-5
d_call: NA
clone_size: once
cdr3_aa: CARSLGGRSSYEQYF
cdr3_nt: TGTGCCAGAAGCTTAGGCGGGAGGAGCTCCTACGAGCAGTACTTC

j_call: TRBJ1-2
v_call: TRBV7-2
d_call: NA
clone_size: NA
cdr3_aa: CASSLERGIGYGYTF
cdr3_nt: TGTGCCAGCAGCTTAGAGCGGGGTATTGGCTATGGCTACACCTTC

j_call: TRBJ1-1
v_call: TRBV5-1
d_call: TRBD1
clone_size: NA
cdr3_aa: CASSLKFGGTGNEGSTEAFF
cdr3_nt: TGCGCCAGCAGCTTGAAGTTCGGAGGGACAGGGAACGAGGGAAGCACTGAAGCTTTCTTT

j_call: TRBJ1-1
v_call: TRBV29-1
d_call: NA
clone_size: NA
cdr3_aa: CSGSPGGMTEAFF
cdr3_nt: TGCAGCGGTTCACCGGGGGGGATGACTGAAGCTTTCTTT

j_call: TRBJ2-1
v_call: TRBV7-2
d_call: TRBD1
clone_size: once
cdr3_aa: CASSARDRGDEQFF
cdr3_nt: TGTGCCAGCAGCGCTAGGGACAGGGGGGATGAGCAGTTCTTC

j_call: TRBJ1-1
v_call: TRBV10-2
d_call: NA
clone_size: NA
cdr3_aa: CASSVRGSQGSPLEAFF
cdr3_nt: TGCGCCAGCAGTGTCCGTGGATCCCAGGGGTCCCCCCTGGAAGCTTTCTTT

j_call: TRBJ2-5
v_call: TRBV7-2
d_call: TRBD2
clone_size: NA
cdr3_aa: CASSLIGGGAGGEETQYF
cdr3_nt: TGTGCCAGCAGCTTAATCGGAGGGGGCGCGGGGGGGGAAGAGACCCAGTACTTC

j_call: TRBJ1-6
v_call: TRBV6-5
d_call: TRBD1
clone_size: NA
cdr3_aa: CASSYGTGGAGSPLHF
cdr3_nt: TGTGCCAGCAGTTATGGGACAGGGGGCGCGGGATCACCCCTCCACTTT

j_call: TRBJ1-2
v_call: TRBV6-6
d_call: NA
clone_size: NA
cdr3_aa: CASSLRGAVYGYTF
cdr3_nt: TGTGCCAGCAGCCTTCGGGGGGCAGTCTATGGCTACACCTTC

j_call: TRBJ2-1
v_call: TRBV6-1
d_call: NA
clone_size: NA
cdr3_aa: CASSDAGQFSYNEQFF
cdr3_nt: TGTGCCAGCAGTGACGCGGGCCAATTTTCCTACAATGAGCAGTTCTTC

j_call: TRBJ2-4
v_call: TRBV5-1
d_call: NA
clone_size: NA
cdr3_aa: CASSLGAGNYFLKAKNIQYF
cdr3_nt: TGCGCCAGCAGCTTGGGGGCCGGAAATTACTTTTTAAAAGCCAAAAACATTCAGTACTTC

j_call: TRBJ1-1
v_call: TRBV7-9
d_call: NA
clone_size: NA
cdr3_aa: CASSLDTNTEAFF
cdr3_nt: TGTGCCAGCAGCTTAGACACAAACACTGAAGCTTTCTTT

j_call: TRBJ1-1
v_call: TRBV7-3
d_call: NA
clone_size: NA
cdr3_aa: CASSSVGGRNTEAFF
cdr3_nt: TGTGCCAGCAGCTCGGTGGGCGGGAGGAACACTGAAGCTTTCTTT

j_call: TRBJ1-2
v_call: TRBV7-9
d_call: NA
clone_size: NA
cdr3_aa: CASSTSTAYFNYGYTF
cdr3_nt: TGTGCCAGCAGCACGAGTACAGCCTACTTTAACTATGGCTACACCTTC

j_call: TRBJ1-2
v_call: TRBV30
d_call: NA
clone_size: NA
cdr3_aa: CAWSVLGSPGEKGGYTF
cdr3_nt: TGTGCCTGGAGTGTATTGGGGTCCCCGGGGGAAAAGGGTGGCTACACCTTC

j_call: TRBJ1-5
v_call: TRBV7-2
d_call: TRBD1
clone_size: NA
cdr3_aa: CASSLGQGDQPQHF
cdr3_nt: TGTGCCAGCAGCTTGGGACAGGGCGATCAGCCCCAGCATTTT

j_call: TRBJ2-1
v_call: TRBV6-2/TRBV6-3
d_call: NA
clone_size: NA
cdr3_aa: CASSFDFYNEQFF
cdr3_nt: TGTGCCAGCAGTTTTGACTTTTACAATGAGCAGTTCTTC

j_call: TRBJ2-7
v_call: TRBV24-1
d_call: TRBD2
clone_size: once
cdr3_aa: CATSDLHEVRETVHTSSYEQYF
cdr3_nt: TGTGCCACCAGTGATTTGCACGAGGTGCGGGAGACGGTGCACACTAGCTCCTACGAGCAGTACTTC

j_call: TRBJ1-5
v_call: TRBV2
d_call: TRBD1
clone_size: once
cdr3_aa: CASRTGGNQPQHF
cdr3_nt: TGTGCCAGCAGAACAGGGGGCAATCAGCCCCAGCATTTT

j_call: TRBJ1-6
v_call: TRBV4-1
d_call: TRBD1
clone_size: NA
cdr3_aa: CASSQGRQGSSPLHF
cdr3_nt: TGCGCCAGCAGCCAAGGGAGACAGGGTAGTTCACCCCTCCACTTT

j_call: TRBJ2-5
v_call: TRBV7-2
d_call: TRBD2
clone_size: NA
cdr3_aa: CASSLARMGGSVWETQYF
cdr3_nt: TGTGCCAGCAGCTTAGCCCGCATGGGGGGGAGCGTTTGGGAGACCCAGTACTTC

j_call: TRBJ1-5
v_call: TRBV5-1
d_call: TRBD1
clone_size: NA
cdr3_aa: CASSPGTVINQPQHF
cdr3_nt: TGCGCCAGCAGTCCCGGGACAGTAATCAATCAGCCCCAGCATTTT

j_call: TRBJ2-4
v_call: TRBV19
d_call: NA
clone_size: once
cdr3_aa: CASSTPSKVGKKPNIQYF
cdr3_nt: TGTGCCAGTAGTACCCCTAGCAAGGTGGGGAAAAAACCAAACATTCAGTACTTC

j_call: TRBJ2-4
v_call: TRBV3-1/TRBV3-2
d_call: TRBD2
clone_size: NA
cdr3_aa: CASSQRGLGQNIQYF
cdr3_nt: TGTGCCAGCAGCCAACGGGGACTAGGCCAAAACATTCAGTACTTC

j_call: TRBJ1-1
v_call: TRBV19
d_call: NA
clone_size: NA
cdr3_aa: CASTYRVRDTEAFF
cdr3_nt: TGTGCCAGTACGTACAGGGTTAGAGACACTGAAGCTTTCTTT

j_call: TRBJ1-5
v_call: TRBV24-1
d_call: NA
clone_size: NA
cdr3_aa: CATSGASGQPQHF
cdr3_nt: TGTGCCACCAGTGGGGCAAGCGGTCAGCCCCAGCATTTT

j_call: TRBJ2-7
v_call: TRBV12-3/TRBV12-4
d_call: NA
clone_size: once
cdr3_aa: CASSTGLTYEQYF
cdr3_nt: TGTGCCAGCAGTACGGGACTGACGTACGAGCAGTACTTC

j_call: TRBJ1-2
v_call: TRBV7-2
d_call: TRBD1
clone_size: NA
cdr3_aa: CASSLGDREEGYTF
cdr3_nt: TGTGCCAGCAGCTTAGGGGACAGGGAAGAAGGCTACACCTTC

j_call: TRBJ1-3
v_call: TRBV7-9
d_call: TRBD1
clone_size: NA
cdr3_aa: CASSLTGVPGNTIYF
cdr3_nt: TGTGCCAGCAGCCTTACAGGGGTCCCTGGAAACACCATATATTTT

j_call: TRBJ1-1
v_call: TRBV5-1
d_call: TRBD1
clone_size: once
cdr3_aa: CASSFTGDTEAFF
cdr3_nt: TGCGCCAGCAGCTTCACAGGGGACACTGAAGCTTTCTTT

j_call: TRBJ1-5
v_call: TRBV6-2/TRBV6-3
d_call: NA
clone_size: NA
cdr3_aa: CASSRSRRGNQPQHF
cdr3_nt: TGTGCCAGCAGTCGGTCGAGGAGGGGCAATCAGCCCCAGCATTTT

j_call: TRBJ2-3
v_call: TRBV5-1
d_call: NA
clone_size: NA
cdr3_aa: CASSLPTGYSTDTQYF
cdr3_nt: TGCGCCAGCAGCCTCCCTACAGGGTACAGCACAGATACGCAGTATTTT